Each of the 17 T cell receptor beta chains below was sequenced from the same sample in a study of cytomegalovirus exposure and HLA in healthy donors. The PCR had 60 Vbeta and 13 Jbeta primers. Assay: immunoSEQ multiplex PCR; the TCRdb copy retains only in-frame clones and omits some. The sample yields under 150,000 clones, roughly 70% seen once. The material sequenced was PBMCs. The origin of the receptors is a middle-aged woman in good health and CMV-seropositive.

V is TRBV5-1 and J is TRBJ1-4; D may be TRBD1 (6 bases). Trimming shortened V by 7 bases and J by 8 bases, and 12 bases separated the two germline ends. Germline CDR1 is SGHRS and CDR2 is YFSETQ. The CDR3 is 12 residues long. The CDR3 is CASGDQGEKLFF. The CDR3 nucleotides are TGCGCCAGCGGAGACCAGGGGGAAAAACTGTTTTTT.

V gene TRBV6-1 combines with J gene TRBJ2-7; no definite D call. The CDR3 runs to 13 residues. The germline V and J ends were trimmed by 5 bases and 5 bases, with 13 bases remaining between them. Germline CDR1 MNHNS, CDR2 SASEGT. The CDR3 DNA sequence: TGTGCCAGCAGTTATTCTGGCACCCACGAGCAGTACTTC. Amino acid sequence: CASSYSGTHEQYF.

This rearrangement joins TRBV7-9 to TRBJ1-1; weak D call: TRBD1 (6 bases). V lost 6 bases and J lost 2, with 10 bases in between. This CDR3 is 13 amino acids long. The germline V gene has CDR1 SEHNR and CDR2 FQNEAQ (reference sequence). The DNA for the CDR3 is TGTGCCAGCAGTGGACAGTCAAACACTGAAGCTTTCTTT. It encodes CASSGQSNTEAFF.

This chain uses TRBV5-1 with TRBJ2-7, with 8 bases identical to TRBD1. The CDR3 is 14 residues long. Germline V gene sequence: CDR1 SGHRS, CDR2 YFSETQ. J gave up 0 bases and V 7 bases, and 6 bases lay outside the gene matches. The CDR3 region is CASSGQGNSYEQYF. CDR3 coding DNA: TGCGCCAGCTCTGGACAGGGCAACTCCTACGAGCAGTACTTC.

The gene calls are TRBV30 and TRBJ1-4; D is undetermined. CDR3 length equals 14 residues. Germline values: CDR1 GTSNPN, CDR2 SVGIG (reference sequence). V shed 1 base and J shed 6 bases, with 12 bases lying between them. CDR3 region: CAWSGETLDEKLFF. The CDR3 region has the DNA TGTGCCTGGAGTGGGGAGACCCTTGATGAAAAACTGTTTTTT.

This clone was detected only a few times. DNA for the CDR3: TGTGCCAGCAGCGTAGCCCCATTCGACATTTCGAGCGGAAACACCATATATTTT. Translation gives CASSVAPFDISSGNTIYF. The chain has TRBV9 and TRBJ1-3; D remains ambiguous. V gave up 0 bases and J gave up 4 bases, with 20 bases separating them. Germline CDR1 is SGDLS and CDR2 is YYNGEE. The length of the CDR3 is 18 residues.

This sequence joins TRBV29-1 and TRBJ2-7; 9 nucleotides agree with TRBD2. Germline CDR1 SQVTM, CDR2 ANQGSEA. The CDR3 runs 14 residues. Germline trimming cut 1 base from V and 5 bases from J; bases unmatched to any gene: 6. The CDR3 here is CSVEVAGAGNEQYF. In DNA, the CDR3 is TGCAGCGTTGAAGTAGCGGGGGCGGGTAACGAGCAGTACTTC.

This sequence joins TRBV4-3 and TRBJ1-6; a weak D match, TRBD1 (5 bases). The V gene lost 3 bases and the J gene lost 9 bases, with 12 bases spanning the gap. The CDR3 loop spans 14 amino acids. Germline V CDR1 and CDR2: LGHNA, YSLEER. The CDR3 protein is CASSQLGLGSPLHF. The DNA of the CDR3 is TGCGCCAGCAGCCAGTTGGGGCTCGGTTCACCCCTCCACTTT.

This clone was counted only a few times. The chain carries TRBV30 and TRBJ2-2; D perhaps matches TRBD2 (5 bases). Germline loops: CDR1 GTSNPN, CDR2 SVGIG (reference sequence). The CDR3 contains 17 residues. The V gene lost 3 bases and the J gene lost 1 base, with 18 bases spanning the gap. This CDR3 is CAWSPRPLEQNTGELFF. The CDR3 DNA is TGTGCCTGGAGCCCCCGGCCACTAGAACAGAACACCGGGGAGCTGTTTTTT.

The J gene is TRBJ1-1, the V gene TRBV9, with TRBD1 matching over 7 bases. After removal of 0 bases from V and 1 base from J, the junction contained 6 bases not matched to a gene. The V gene's germline CDR1 is SGDLS and CDR2 YYNGEE. This CDR3 contains 16 residues. The CDR3 is CASSVVGGQTNTEAFF. CDR3 bases: TGTGCCAGCAGCGTAGTAGGGGGACAGACGAACACTGAAGCTTTCTTT.

The chain is built from TRBV19 and TRBJ1-5; D gene unclear. V was shortened by 2 bases and J by 0 bases, with 17 bases between the two germline ends. CDR3 length equals 18 residues. Germline V gene data show CDR1 as LNHDA and CDR2 as SQIVND (reference sequence). This CDR3 reads CASSISDFLSYSNQPQHF. The CDR3 nucleotides are TGTGCCAGTAGTATATCGGACTTCCTATCCTATAGCAATCAGCCCCAGCATTTT.

J is TRBJ2-1 and V is TRBV7-3; maybe TRBD2 (5 bases). CDR3 length equals 13 residues. Germline V gene lookup returns CDR1 SGHTA and CDR2 FQGTGA. The V gene lost 5 bases and the J gene lost 4 bases, with 9 bases spanning the gap. The CDR3 region has the DNA TGTGCCAGCAGCCTCGGGGAGTACAATGAGCAGTTCTTC. Translated: CASSLGEYNEQFF.

CDR3: CASSYRLAGIYNEQFF. The CDR3 nucleotides are TGTGCCAGCAGCTACAGACTAGCGGGGATTTACAATGAGCAGTTCTTC. V and J are TRBV5-6 and TRBJ2-1, with TRBD2 matching over 11 bases. The CDR3 length is 16 residues. Trimming at V came to 3 bases and at J to 4 bases, leaving 6 bases not matched to a gene. Per germline, CDR1 SGHDT and CDR2 YYEEEE. Based on the CDR3 plus reference TRBV5-6 and TRBJ2-1, the full variable domain is DAGVTQSPTHLIKTRGQQVTLRCSPKSGHDTVSWYQQALGQGPQFIFQYYEEEERQRGNFPDRFSGHQFPNYSSELNVNALLLGDSALYLCASSYRLAGIYNEQFFGPGTRLTVL.

This rearrangement joins TRBV19 to TRBJ2-1; 10 positions agree with TRBD2. Germline CDR1 and CDR2: LNHDA and SQIVND (reference sequence). V trimming: 4 bases; J trimming: 3 bases; junction bases outside the gene matches: 3. This CDR3 has 15 residues. As DNA, the CDR3 is TGTGCCAGTAGTAAACTAGCGGGATACTACAATGAGCAGTTCTTC. This sequence encodes CASSKLAGYYNEQFF.

The V and J genes are TRBV6-1 and TRBJ1-2; D perhaps matches TRBD1 (6 bases). CDR1 MNHNS and CDR2 SASEGT come from the germline V gene. V was shortened by 6 bases and J by 3 bases, with 14 bases between the two germline ends. This CDR3 has 14 residues. The CDR3 protein is CASSQDSSYYGYTF. The CDR3 nucleotides read TGTGCCAGCAGCCAGGACAGCTCGTACTATGGCTACACCTTC.

The chain joins TRBV28 to TRBJ2-2; 7 nucleotides agree with TRBD2. CDR3 length: 15 residues. Germline CDR1 and CDR2: MDHEN and SYDVKM. V dropped 7 bases and J dropped 3; count of bases not matched to a gene: 8. The DNA of the CDR3 is TGTGCCAGCAACGGAGGGAGGGCCGACACCGGGGAGCTGTTTTTT. Translating it yields CASNGGRADTGELFF.

The chain carries TRBV18 and TRBJ1-2; weak D call: TRBD1 (5 bases). The CDR3 is 15 amino acids. Germline lookup yields CDR1 KGHSH and CDR2 LQKENI. With 2 bases removed from V and 7 bases from J, the gap between germline ends came to 17 bases. This chain's CDR3 is CASSPSTGERAGYTF. CDR3 sequence (DNA): TGTGCCAGCTCACCATCCACAGGAGAGCGAGCTGGCTACACCTTC.